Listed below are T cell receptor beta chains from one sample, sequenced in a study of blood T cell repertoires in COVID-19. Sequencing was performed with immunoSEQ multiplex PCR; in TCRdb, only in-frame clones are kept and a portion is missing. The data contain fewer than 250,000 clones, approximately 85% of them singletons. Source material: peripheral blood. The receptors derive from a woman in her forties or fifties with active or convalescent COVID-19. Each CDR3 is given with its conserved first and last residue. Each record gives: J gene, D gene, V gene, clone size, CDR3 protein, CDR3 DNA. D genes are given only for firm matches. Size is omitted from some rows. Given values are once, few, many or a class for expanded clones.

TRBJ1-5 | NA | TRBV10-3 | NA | CAITPNRDGQPQHF | TGTGCCATCACCCCGAACAGGGACGGTCAGCCCCAGCATTTT
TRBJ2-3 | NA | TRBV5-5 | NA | CASSLGGMGTDTQYF | TGTGCCAGCAGCTTGGGCGGGATGGGGACAGATACGCAGTATTTT
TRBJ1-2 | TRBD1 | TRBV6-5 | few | CASIVSLTGTGGYTF | TGTGCCAGCATCGTAAGTCTCACCGGGACAGGGGGCTACACCTTC
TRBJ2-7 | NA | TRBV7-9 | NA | CASSSTTGNSVYEQYF | TGTGCCAGCAGCTCAACAACAGGGAACTCTGTCTACGAGCAGTACTTC
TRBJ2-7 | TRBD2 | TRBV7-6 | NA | CASSAGLAGYEQYF | TGTGCCAGCAGCGCAGGACTAGCGGGGTACGAGCAGTACTTC
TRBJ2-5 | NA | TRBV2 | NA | CASSENRAGETQYF | TGTGCCAGCAGTGAAAACCGAGCGGGAGAGACCCAGTACTTC
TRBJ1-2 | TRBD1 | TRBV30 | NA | CAWSRGQGYYGYTF | TGTGCCTGGAGTAGGGGACAGGGGTACTATGGCTACACCTTC
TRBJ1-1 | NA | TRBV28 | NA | CASSSRTVVNTEAFF | TGTGCCAGCAGTTCCCGGACAGTAGTGAACACTGAAGCTTTCTTT
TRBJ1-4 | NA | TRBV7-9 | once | CASSLRGEKLFF | TGTGCCAGCAGCTTACGGGGTGAAAAACTGTTTTTT
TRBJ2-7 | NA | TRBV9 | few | CASSPQGSQTYEQYF | TGTGCCAGCAGCCCCCAGGGCAGTCAAACCTACGAGCAGTACTTC
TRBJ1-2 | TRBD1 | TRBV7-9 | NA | CASSSTGSRGTYGYTF | TGTGCCAGCAGCTCCACGGGCTCCAGGGGGACCTATGGCTACACCTTC
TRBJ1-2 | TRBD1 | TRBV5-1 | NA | CASSLNGQGIFGYTF | TGCGCCAGCAGCTTGAATGGACAGGGGATCTTTGGCTACACCTTC
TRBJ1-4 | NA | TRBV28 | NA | CASSPTRRDEKLFF | TGTGCCAGCAGCCCAACCCGACGGGATGAAAAACTGTTTTTT
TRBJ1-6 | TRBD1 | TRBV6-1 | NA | CASREGQGPPLHF | TGTGCCAGCAGGGAAGGACAGGGTCCACCCCTCCACTTT
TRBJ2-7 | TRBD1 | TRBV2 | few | CASDQGQGAYEQYF | TGTGCCAGCGATCAGGGGCAGGGGGCCTACGAGCAGTACTTC
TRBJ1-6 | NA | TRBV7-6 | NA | CASSFRADNQSPLHF | TGTGCCAGCAGCTTTAGGGCGGACAACCAGTCACCCCTCCACTTT
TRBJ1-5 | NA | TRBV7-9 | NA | CASSLGGMGQPQHF | TGTGCCAGCAGCTTAGGGGGCATGGGTCAGCCCCAGCATTTT
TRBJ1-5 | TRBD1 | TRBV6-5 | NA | CASILTGGGNQPQHF | TGTGCCAGCATTTTGACAGGGGGAGGCAATCAGCCCCAGCATTTT
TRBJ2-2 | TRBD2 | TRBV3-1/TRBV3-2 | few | CASSPGLAGGTGELFF | TGTGCCAGCAGCCCAGGACTAGCGGGAGGCACCGGGGAGCTGTTTTTT
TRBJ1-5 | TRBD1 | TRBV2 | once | CASSGETGTSNQPQHF | TGTGCCAGCAGTGGCGAGACAGGGACTAGCAATCAGCCCCAGCATTTT
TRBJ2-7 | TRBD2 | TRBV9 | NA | CASSPSGSSYEQYF | TGTGCCAGCAGCCCTAGCGGGAGCTCCTACGAGCAGTACTTC
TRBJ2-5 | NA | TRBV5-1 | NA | CASRSGLQETQYF | TGCGCCAGCAGATCGGGACTCCAAGAGACCCAGTACTTC
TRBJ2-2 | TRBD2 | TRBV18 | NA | CASSPLAGKNTGELFF | TGTGCCAGCTCACCCTTAGCGGGGAAAAACACCGGGGAGCTGTTTTTT
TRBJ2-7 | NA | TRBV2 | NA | CAREEGASYEQYF | TGTGCCAGGGAGGAGGGGGCCTCCTACGAGCAGTACTTC
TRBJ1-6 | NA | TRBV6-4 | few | CASSDSAGNNSPLHF | TGTGCCAGCAGTGACTCGGCAGGGAATAATTCACCCCTCCACTTT
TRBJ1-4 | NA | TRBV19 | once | CASSSRFGEKLFF | TGTGCCAGTAGTTCGAGGTTTGGGGAAAAACTGTTTTTT
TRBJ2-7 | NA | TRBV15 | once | CATSLFTGKGGEQYF | TGTGCCACCAGTTTGTTTACAGGGAAAGGGGGCGAGCAGTACTTC
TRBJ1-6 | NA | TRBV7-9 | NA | CASSLQGGESPLHF | TGTGCCAGCAGCCTCCAGGGAGGCGAGTCACCCCTCCACTTT
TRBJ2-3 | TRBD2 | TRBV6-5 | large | CARVASGSGADTQYF | TGTGCCCGAGTCGCTAGCGGGAGTGGCGCAGATACGCAGTATTTT
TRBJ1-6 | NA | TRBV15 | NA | CATSRGGINSPLHF | TGTGCCACCAGCAGAGGCGGCATAAATTCACCCCTCCACTTT
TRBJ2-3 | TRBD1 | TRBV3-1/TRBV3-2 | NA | CASSQGGQGPKGTQYF | TGTGCCAGCAGCCAAGGGGGACAGGGGCCAAAGGGTACGCAGTATTTT
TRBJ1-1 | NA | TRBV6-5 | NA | CASTSGTSFTEAFF | TGTGCCAGCACATCCGGGACTTCATTCACTGAAGCTTTCTTT
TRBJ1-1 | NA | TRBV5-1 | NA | CASSSSGDYTEAFF | TGCGCCAGCAGCTCTAGCGGGGATTACACTGAAGCTTTCTTT
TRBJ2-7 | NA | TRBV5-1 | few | CASSSTAASYEQYF | TGCGCCAGCAGCTCGACAGCCGCCTCCTACGAGCAGTACTTC
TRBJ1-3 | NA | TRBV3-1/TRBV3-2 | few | CASRSEIQNTIYF | TGTGCCAGCAGGTCCGAGATTCAAAACACCATATATTTT
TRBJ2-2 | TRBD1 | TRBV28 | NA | CASSDPTGGSGELFF | TGTGCCAGCAGCGATCCTACAGGGGGCTCCGGGGAGCTGTTTTTT
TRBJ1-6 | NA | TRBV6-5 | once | CASSGGGSLLWALHF | TGTGCCAGCAGCGGGGGGGGGTCCCTCCTATGGGCCCTCCACTTT
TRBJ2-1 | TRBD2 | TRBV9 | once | CASSVGASGGAAYNEQFF | TGTGCCAGCAGCGTAGGGGCTAGCGGGGGGGCCGCCTACAATGAGCAGTTCTTC
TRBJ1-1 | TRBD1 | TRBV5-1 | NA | CASSWQTTGGGTEAFF | TGCGCCAGCAGCTGGCAGACGACAGGGGGTGGCACTGAAGCTTTCTTT
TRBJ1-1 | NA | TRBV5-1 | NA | CASSLGPQGPNTEAFF | TGCGCCAGCAGCTTGGGGCCCCAGGGGCCGAACACTGAAGCTTTCTTT
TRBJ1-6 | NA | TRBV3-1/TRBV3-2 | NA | CASSLGGLGPLHF | TGTGCCAGCAGCCTAGGGGGTTTGGGACCCCTCCACTTT
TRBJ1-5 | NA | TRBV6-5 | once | CASSYSYGNQPQHF | TGTGCCAGCAGTTACTCGTACGGGAACCAGCCCCAGCATTTT
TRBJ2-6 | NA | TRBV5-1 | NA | CASSSPGGGANVLTF | TGCGCCAGCAGCTCCCCTGGAGGTGGGGCCAACGTCCTGACTTTC
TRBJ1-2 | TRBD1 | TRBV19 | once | CASSPQDRGLSGYTF | TGTGCCAGTAGTCCACAGGACAGGGGGCTAAGTGGCTACACCTTC